This T cell receptor (beta chain) was recovered during a study of CD8 T cells in ankylosing spondylitis. Points from the study as a whole: Earlier reports found some motif variants in synovial fluid and blood in reactive arthritis. Seemingly distinctive of ankylosing spondylitis blood was a TCR beta motif formed by eight highly homologous variants. Clones linked to the disease showed a CD8+ phenotype. They occurred at relatively low frequencies in peripheral blood.

This clonotype was observed a handful of times. Its antigen remains unidentified. TCR beta libraries were made by quantitative 5'-RACE with molecular barcodes. A single record per CDR3 protein comes from TCRdb applying MiXCR to the 5' RACE reads. The table has 200,000 to 250,000 distinct CDR3 sequences, approximately 20% seen once. Germline loops: CDR1 MGHRA, CDR2 YSYEKL. The ends were cut back, 4 bases at V and 6 bases at J, with 10 bases in the middle. This CDR3 comprises 14 residues. The chain combines TRBV4-1 with TRBJ1-6; D gene ambiguous. This TCR was recovered from a male donor with ankylosing spondylitis. The sample taken for sequencing was blood, either unsorted or a sorted T cell fraction (not recorded which). The CDR3 sequence is CASSPRNLNSPLHF. The CDR3, as DNA: TGCGCCAGCAGCCCCAGGAATCTTAATTCACCCCTCCACTTT.